What follows are 7 T cell receptor beta chains derived from one specimen sequenced in a study of shared clonotypes between healthy human individuals. Repertoires were generated with immunoSEQ multiplex PCR, while TCRdb's copy carries only in-frame clones and drops some. The sample contains roughly 700,000 clones, roughly 70% of which appear only once. Input material: memory CD4+ T cells sorted from blood. The sample's subset: CD45RA-negative fraction. These receptors all stem from a woman younger than 45 in good health.

The chain is built from TRBV28 and TRBJ2-3, with a weak D call TRBD2 (6 bases). Germline CDR1 MDHEN, CDR2 SYDVKM. V lost 3 bases and J 4 bases, leaving 11 bases between the germline ends. The CDR3 consists of 14 residues. CDR3 in amino acids: CASSLAGRADTQYF. In nucleotides, the CDR3 is TGTGCCAGCAGTTTGGCGGGAAGGGCAGATACGCAGTATTTT.

V gene TRBV4-2 combines with J gene TRBJ2-7, with 7 bases matching TRBD1. Trimming took 5 bases from V and 2 from J; bases not matched to a gene: 6. CDR1 is LGHNA and CDR2 is YNFKEQ in the germline V gene. The length of the CDR3 is 14 residues. The CDR3 protein is CASSLDRTTYEQYF. CDR3 nucleotide sequence: TGTGCCAGCAGCTTGGACAGGACAACCTACGAGCAGTACTTC.

This sequence joins TRBV30 and TRBJ2-5; 7 bases map to TRBD2. Germline V gene sequence: CDR1 GTSNPN, CDR2 SVGIG (reference sequence). With V trimmed by 1 base and J by 3 bases, 5 bases remained unmatched. The CDR3 is made up of 14 amino acids. CDR3 protein: CAWSGGGPEETQYF. The CDR3, as DNA: TGTGCCTGGAGTGGGGGAGGGCCCGAAGAGACCCAGTACTTC. Together with reference TRBV30 and TRBJ2-5, the CDR3 gives the full variable domain: SQTIHQWPATLVQPVGSPLSLECTVEGTSNPNLYWYRQAAGRGLQLLFYSVGIGQISSEVPQNLSASRPQDRQFILSSKKLLLSDSGFYLCAWSGGGPEETQYFGPGTRLLVL.

This chain uses TRBV6-1 with TRBJ1-5, with 7 bases that match TRBD1. This CDR3 is built from 14 residues. Germline V CDR1 and CDR2: MNHNS, SASEGT. The junction had 11 bases not matched to a gene; V was cut back by 8 bases and J by 7 bases. The CDR3 DNA is TGTGCCAGCCTAGGGACAGCCTCAGGCCAGCCCCAGCATTTT. Residues: CASLGTASGQPQHF.

As concerns this clone: The same CDR3 is also encoded by other DNA sequences in this sample. This chain connects TRBV6-1 to TRBJ2-1; 9 nucleotides line up with TRBD2. Trimming at V came to 7 bases and at J to 4 bases, leaving 5 bases not matched to a gene. The CDR3 consists of 14 residues. In germline, CDR1 is MNHNS, CDR2 SASEGT. The CDR3 DNA reads as TGTGCCAGCAAAACTAGCGGGCCTTACAATGAGCAGTTCTTC. This sequence encodes CASKTSGPYNEQFF.

V and J are TRBV18 and TRBJ2-5, with D possibly being TRBD1 or TRBD2 (5 bases each). Germline V gene data show CDR1 as KGHSH and CDR2 as LQKENI. The length of the CDR3 is 15 residues. V was shortened by 2 bases and J by 2 bases, with 12 bases between the two germline ends. The CDR3 DNA reads TGTGCCAGCTCACCAGGGAGAGACAGACAAGAGACCCAGTACTTC. Its protein is CASSPGRDRQETQYF.

This clone has more than one count but fewer than ten. This chain uses TRBV2 with TRBJ2-5; D possibly matches TRBD1 or TRBD2 (5 bases each). Trimming cost V 7 bases and J 7 bases, with 16 bases left between them. The CDR3 loop spans 13 amino acids. The V gene's germline CDR1 is SNHLY and CDR2 FYNNEI. The CDR3: CASTKRVGGTQYF. The CDR3 DNA is TGTGCCAGCACGAAGAGGGTTGGGGGGACCCAGTACTTC.